The 5 T cell receptor beta chains given below trace back to one sample, sequenced in a study of identical twins. MiXCR, run by TCRdb on the 5' RACE reads, gives a single entry per CDR3 protein. Seen here are around 550,000 distinct CDR3 sequences, approximately 14% observed once, and the top ten hold 0.44%. A further study also used this sample, focusing on yellow fever vaccine responses in identical twins.

Sequencing input: CD4+ T cells sorted from blood. These receptors were taken from a woman in her late teens or twenties in good health.

This clonotype has a handful of counts. The chain couples TRBV12-3 or TRBV12-4 to TRBJ2-7; D ambiguous. The CDR3 has 14 amino acids. Trimming cost V 3 bases and J 2 bases, with 11 bases left between them. The CDR3 reads CASSLQPPTYEQYF. CDR3 in DNA: TGTGCCAGCAGTTTGCAACCGCCAACCTACGAGCAGTACTTC.

The table lists this clonotype with a few counts. The chain uses TRBV20-1 and TRBJ1-1; D possibly corresponds to TRBD1 (6 bases). Trimming pared 0 bases from V and 8 bases from J, leaving 10 bases between. CDR1 is DFQATT and CDR2 is SNEGSKA in the germline V gene (reference sequence). The CDR3 contains 12 residues. The CDR3 nucleotides read TGCAGTGCTAGAGAAGGGGGGCACGAAGCTTTCTTT. Its translation: CSAREGGHEAFF.

V and J are TRBV12-3 or TRBV12-4 and TRBJ1-1; 12 nucleotides match TRBD1. This CDR3 has 14 amino acids. The ends lost 6 bases at V and 6 bases at J; junction bases unmatched: 5. The CDR3 spells CASSTGTGGPEAFF. The DNA for the CDR3 is TGTGCCAGCAGCACCGGGACAGGGGGCCCTGAAGCTTTCTTT.

This clonotype has more than one count but fewer than ten. This sequence joins TRBV6-1 and TRBJ2-7, with 11 bases lining up with TRBD1. J gave up 4 bases and V 2 bases, and 13 bases lay outside the gene matches. The CDR3 totals 18 residues. Germline V CDR1 and CDR2: MNHNS, SASEGT. The CDR3 loop is CASSEWGTPGTGGYEQYV. In nucleotides, the CDR3 is TGTGCCAGCAGTGAATGGGGGACACCCGGGACAGGGGGTTACGAGCAGTACGTC.

This sequence joins TRBV20-1 and TRBJ1-2; TRBD1 matches 7 bases. Germline CDR1 and CDR2: DFQATT and SNEGSKA (reference sequence). The CDR3 runs 12 residues. Losses at the gene ends were 2 bases for V and 7 bases for J; bases not matched to a gene: 4. The CDR3 DNA follows: TGCAGTGCTAGACGAGGGACAGCTGGCTACACCTTC. Its translation is CSARRGTAGYTF.